This is a list of T cell receptor beta chains from one sample in a study of cytomegalovirus exposure and HLA in healthy donors. Clones were sequenced by immunoSEQ multiplex PCR, and TCRdb holds only the in-frame ones, with some missing. The data show roughly 120,000 clones, with around 69% seen just once and approximately 16% held by the top ten. Sequenced input: PBMCs. The receptors derive from a man aged 50 to 60 in good health and CMV-seropositive. Each CDR3 is given with its conserved first and last residue. Each record gives: D gene, J gene, clone size, V gene, CDR3 protein, CDR3 DNA. The D gene is left open where the match is weak. Expanded clones get a size class; other rows say once, few or many, or leave the size out.

- | TRBJ1-1 | - | TRBV5-4 | CASVGGRGNTEAFF | TGTGCCAGCGTCGGGGGGCGGGGGAACACTGAAGCTTTCTTT
TRBD2 | TRBJ2-5 | - | TRBV11-3 | CASSLAGGHGTQYF | TGTGCCAGCAGTCTAGCGGGGGGCCATGGGACCCAGTACTTC
- | TRBJ2-7 | - | TRBV5-6 | CASSLGGHEQYF | TGTGCCAGCAGCTTGGGGGGCCACGAGCAGTACTTC
TRBD1 | TRBJ2-5 | - | TRBV7-8 | CASSWTGVETQYF | TGTGCCAGCAGCTGGACAGGGGTAGAGACCCAGTACTTC
TRBD1 | TRBJ1-5 | - | TRBV27 | CASSPGQGGQPQHF | TGTGCCAGCAGTCCAGGACAGGGGGGGCAGCCCCAGCATTTT
TRBD2 | TRBJ2-1 | - | TRBV27 | CAVRGHLAGGQVIGDEQFF | TGTGCCGTCAGGGGTCATCTAGCGGGAGGCCAGGTCATTGGGGATGAGCAGTTCTTC
- | TRBJ2-5 | - | TRBV7-2 | CASSLGRQGETQYF | TGTGCCAGCAGCTTAGGAAGGCAGGGAGAGACCCAGTACTTC
- | TRBJ2-5 | - | TRBV5-1 | CASSLTTVQETQYF | TGCGCCAGCAGCTTGACTACCGTCCAAGAGACCCAGTACTTC
- | TRBJ1-4 | - | TRBV14 | CASSRRDSEKLFF | TGTGCCAGCAGCCGTAGGGACTCTGAAAAACTGTTTTTT
TRBD1 | TRBJ1-4 | - | TRBV19 | CASSRQGQNEKLFF | TGTGCCAGTAGTAGACAGGGACAGAATGAAAAACTGTTTTTT
- | TRBJ2-1 | - | TRBV6-1 | CASSELRLAYNEQFF | TGTGCCAGCAGTGAATTACGACTAGCCTACAATGAGCAGTTCTTC
- | TRBJ1-5 | few | TRBV5-1 | CASRPTGNYNQPQHF | TGCGCCAGCAGGCCAACAGGGAATTATAATCAGCCCCAGCATTTT
- | TRBJ2-5 | few | TRBV2 | CASSDPAAETQYF | TGTGCCAGCAGTGATCCAGCGGCGGAGACCCAGTACTTC
TRBD2 | TRBJ2-5 | - | TRBV27 | CASSLRLAGGPVETQYF | TGTGCCAGCAGTTTAAGGCTAGCGGGGGGGCCTGTGGAGACCCAGTACTTC
TRBD1 | TRBJ1-2 | few | TRBV13 | CASSFTGQGSDGYTF | TGTGCCAGCAGCTTTACGGGACAGGGCTCAGACGGCTACACCTTC
TRBD1 | TRBJ2-5 | - | TRBV6-5 | CASRLDRVQETQYF | TGTGCCAGCAGGCTTGACAGGGTCCAAGAGACCCAGTACTTC
- | TRBJ2-7 | - | TRBV11-3 | CASSFEQAVSYEQYF | TGTGCCAGCAGCTTCGAACAGGCCGTCTCCTACGAGCAGTACTTC
TRBD1 | TRBJ1-2 | - | TRBV27 | CASSLDRGLRDGYTF | TGTGCCAGCAGTTTGGACAGGGGGCTTCGAGATGGCTACACCTTC
TRBD2 | TRBJ2-3 | - | TRBV7-2 | CASSLRLAGFSTDTQYF | TGTGCCAGCAGCCTAAGACTAGCGGGGTTTAGCACAGATACGCAGTATTTT
TRBD2 | TRBJ2-1 | - | TRBV6-1 | CASSVISGGGSYNEQFF | TGTGCCAGCAGTGTGATTAGCGGGGGGGGGTCCTACAATGAGCAGTTCTTC
- | TRBJ1-2 | - | TRBV19 | CASTPDFYGYTF | TGTGCCAGTACCCCAGACTTCTATGGCTACACCTTC
- | TRBJ1-6 | few | TRBV6-5 | CASSYRAGEFHF | TGTGCCAGCAGTTACCGGGCAGGGGAGTTCCACTTT
TRBD2 | TRBJ2-1 | few | TRBV6-5 | CASRDPSGGAWEQFF | TGTGCCAGCAGAGACCCTAGCGGGGGGGCCTGGGAGCAGTTCTTC
TRBD2 | TRBJ2-1 | once | TRBV28 | CASTFFTSGNYNEQFF | TGTGCCAGCACCTTCTTTACTAGCGGGAACTACAATGAGCAGTTCTTC
TRBD2 | TRBJ2-4 | - | TRBV2 | CASSKLAFKNIQYF | TGTGCCAGCTCAAAACTAGCGTTCAAAAACATTCAGTACTTC
- | TRBJ2-7 | - | TRBV15 | CATSRKGVPGYEQYF | TGTGCCACCAGCAGAAAGGGGGTTCCCGGCTACGAGCAGTACTTC
- | TRBJ2-1 | few | TRBV5-1 | CASSLTGTFSYNEQFF | TGCGCCAGCAGCTTGACGGGGACTTTCTCCTACAATGAGCAGTTCTTC
- | TRBJ1-5 | many | TRBV2 | CASSLGGDSSNQPQHF | TGTGCCAGCAGCCTTGGGGGGGACTCGTCCAATCAGCCCCAGCATTTT
TRBD1 | TRBJ2-7 | - | TRBV5-1 | CASSPRTGSTYEQYF | TGCGCCAGCAGCCCCCGGACAGGTTCTACCTACGAGCAGTACTTC
- | TRBJ2-6 | - | TRBV6-1 | CASSEDPGWAGANVLTF | TGTGCCAGCAGTGAAGATCCGGGGTGGGCTGGGGCCAACGTCCTGACTTTC
- | TRBJ1-3 | - | TRBV2 | CASSTLRGQGNTIYF | TGTGCCAGTTCGACCCTCAGGGGTCAGGGAAACACCATATATTTT
TRBD1 | TRBJ2-2 | - | TRBV5-1 | CASSLDRGNTGELFF | TGCGCCAGCAGCTTAGACAGGGGGAACACCGGGGAGCTGTTTTTT